The sequence of this T cell receptor beta chain was determined in a study of radiotherapy plus CTLA-4 blockade in lung cancer. Receiving focal radiation plus CTLA-4 blockade with ipilimumab were patients who had chemo-refractory metastatic non-small-cell lung cancer. V was trimmed by 0 bases and J by 0 bases, leaving 7 bases between them. The CDR3 covers 15 residues. CDR1 is MNHEY and CDR2 is SVGAGI in the germline V gene. Generated by immunoSEQ multiplex PCR, the TCRdb table keeps only in-frame clones and is missing some. Counted here are over 70,000 clones, around 85% occurring once; the ten biggest clones make up approximately 2.2%.

The sequence was obtained from a human donor with non-small cell lung cancer who had a partial response to radiotherapy plus ipilimumab. The chain links TRBV6-5 to TRBJ2-3; D is possibly TRBD2 (5 bases). Sequences were derived from peripheral blood, sampled from a patient treated with radiotherapy plus ipilimumab. The CDR3 DNA follows: TGTGCCAGCAGTTACTCCGGGATAAGCACAGATACGCAGTATTTT. This gives the protein CASSYSGISTDTQYF.